These 3 T cell receptor beta chains came from one sample sequenced in a study of blood T cells in healthy people across ages. Next came a second PCR, run for about 7 to 12 cycles, which used a sample-barcoded 5' primer along with a J-beta primer mix. TCRdb ran MiXCR on the 5' RACE reads and lists one entry per CDR3 protein. The data show approximately 800,000 distinct CDR3 sequences, about 56% seen once. The sequenced material came from blood. The receptors shown here come from a middle-aged man in good health.

This clonotype was counted between two and nine times. The chain couples TRBV9 to TRBJ2-7; weak D call: TRBD2 (5 bases). The CDR3 consists of 13 residues. Germline values: CDR1 SGDLS, CDR2 YYNGEE. Between the trimmed V and J ends, which lost 0 bases and 5 bases, there was a span of 9 bases. This CDR3 is CASSVAGKNEQYF. The CDR3 DNA reads TGTGCCAGCAGCGTAGCGGGGAAGAACGAGCAGTACTTC.

The genes are TRBV13 and TRBJ2-7; D may correspond to TRBD1 or TRBD2 (6 bases each). The DNA end is a closer match to TRBJ2-5, so the J assignment may be wrong. Per germline, CDR1 PRHDT and CDR2 FYEKMQ (reference sequence). The CDR3 loop spans 15 amino acids. Written as DNA, the CDR3 is TGTGCCAGCAGCTTCTCTAGCGTAGGGGGGGAGACCCAGTACTTC. Translation: CASSFSSVGGETQYF.

The chain couples TRBV9 to TRBJ2-3, with TRBD2 matching 8 bases. With V trimmed by 0 bases and J by 0 bases, 3 bases remained unmatched. Germline CDR1 reads SGDLS; CDR2 reads YYNGEE. CDR3 length: 16 residues. The CDR3 DNA is TGTGCCAGCAGCGTAGCCGGGGGGGGTAGCACAGATACGCAGTATTTT. Its translation is CASSVAGGGSTDTQYF.